Sequencing of this TCR beta chain was carried out in a study of blood T cell repertoires in COVID-19. Cohorts were determined from participant-reported clinical history. Method: immunoSEQ multiplex PCR; TCRdb's copy keeps in-frame clones and lacks some. The data contain about 200,000 clones, around 82% of them singletons. Germline V gives CDR1 SNHLY, CDR2 FYNNEI. V was pared by 6 bases and J by 7 bases, with 19 bases between. The CDR3 length is 14 residues. This receptor was obtained from a man aged 35 to 55 who had recovered from COVID-19. Sequenced: PBMCs or T cells enriched from blood (not recorded which). This chain joins TRBV2 and TRBJ2-7; D is possibly TRBD2 (6 bases). CDR3: CASRRAGTAWEQYF. CDR3 in DNA: TGTGCCAGCAGGAGGGCGGGAACAGCGTGGGAGCAGTACTTC.